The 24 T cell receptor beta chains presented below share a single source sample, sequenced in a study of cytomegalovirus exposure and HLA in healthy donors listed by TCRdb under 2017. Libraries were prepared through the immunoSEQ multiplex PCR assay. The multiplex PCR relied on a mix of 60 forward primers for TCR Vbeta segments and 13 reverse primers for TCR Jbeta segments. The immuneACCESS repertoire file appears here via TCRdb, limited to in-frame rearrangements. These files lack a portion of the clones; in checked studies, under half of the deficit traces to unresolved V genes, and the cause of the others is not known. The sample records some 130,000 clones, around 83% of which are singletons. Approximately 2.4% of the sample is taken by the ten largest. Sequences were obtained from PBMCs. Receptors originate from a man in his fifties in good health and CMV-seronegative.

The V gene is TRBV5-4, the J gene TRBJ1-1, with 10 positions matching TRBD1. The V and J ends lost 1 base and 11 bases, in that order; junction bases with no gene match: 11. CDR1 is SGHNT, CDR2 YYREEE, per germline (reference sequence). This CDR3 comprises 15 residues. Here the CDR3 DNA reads TGTGCCAGCAGCTTGATACCGGGACAGGGGAGGAGGGCTTTCTTT. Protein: CASSLIPGQGRRAFF. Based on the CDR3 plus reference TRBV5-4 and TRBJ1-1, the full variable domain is ETGVTQSPTHLIKTRGQQVTLRCSSQSGHNTVSWYQQALGQGPQFIFQYYREEENGRGNFPPRFSGLQFPNYSSELNVNALELDDSALYLCASSLIPGQGRRAFFGQGTRLTVV.

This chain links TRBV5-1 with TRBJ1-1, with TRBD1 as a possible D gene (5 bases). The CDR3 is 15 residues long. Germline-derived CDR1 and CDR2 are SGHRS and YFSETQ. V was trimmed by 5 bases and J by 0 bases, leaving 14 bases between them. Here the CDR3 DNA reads TGCGCCAGCAGGATGGGGGGAGGGATGAACACTGAAGCTTTCTTT. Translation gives CASRMGGGMNTEAFF.

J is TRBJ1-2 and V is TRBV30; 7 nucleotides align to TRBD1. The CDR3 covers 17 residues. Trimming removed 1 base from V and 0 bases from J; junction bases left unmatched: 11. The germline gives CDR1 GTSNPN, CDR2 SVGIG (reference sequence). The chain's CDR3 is CAWSGDPGQLANYGYTF. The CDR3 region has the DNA TGTGCCTGGAGTGGAGATCCGGGACAGTTAGCTAACTATGGCTACACCTTC.

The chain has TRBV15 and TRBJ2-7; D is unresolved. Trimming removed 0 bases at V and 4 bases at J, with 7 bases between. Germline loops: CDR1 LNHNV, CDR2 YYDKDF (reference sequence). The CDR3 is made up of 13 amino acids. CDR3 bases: TGTGCCACCAGCAGAGAGCGAGATTACGAGCAGTACTTC. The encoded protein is CATSRERDYEQYF.

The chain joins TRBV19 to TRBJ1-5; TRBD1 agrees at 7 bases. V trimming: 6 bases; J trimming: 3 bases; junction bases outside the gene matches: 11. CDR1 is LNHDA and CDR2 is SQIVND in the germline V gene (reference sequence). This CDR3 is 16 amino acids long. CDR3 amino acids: CASRGRGQAYNQPQHF. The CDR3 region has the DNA TGTGCCAGTAGGGGTAGGGGGCAGGCCTACAATCAGCCCCAGCATTTT. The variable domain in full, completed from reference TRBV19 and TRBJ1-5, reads DGGITQSPKYLFRKEGQNVTLSCEQNLNHDAMYWYRQDPGQGLRLIYYSQIVNDFQKGDIAEGYSVSREKKESFPLTVTSAQKNPTAFYLCASRGRGQAYNQPQHFGDGTRLSIL.

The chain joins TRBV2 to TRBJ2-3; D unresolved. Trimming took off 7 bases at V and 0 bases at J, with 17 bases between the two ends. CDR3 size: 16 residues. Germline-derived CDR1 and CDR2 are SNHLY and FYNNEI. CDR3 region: CASTSSRRFSTDTQYF. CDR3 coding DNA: TGTGCCAGCACCTCATCTCGGCGGTTTAGCACAGATACGCAGTATTTT. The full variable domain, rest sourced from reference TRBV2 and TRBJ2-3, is EPEVTQTPSHQVTQMGQEVILRCVPISNHLYFYWYRQILGQKVEFLVSFYNNEISEKSEIFDDQFSVERPDGSNFTLKIRSTKLEDSAMYFCASTSSRRFSTDTQYFGPGTRLTVL.

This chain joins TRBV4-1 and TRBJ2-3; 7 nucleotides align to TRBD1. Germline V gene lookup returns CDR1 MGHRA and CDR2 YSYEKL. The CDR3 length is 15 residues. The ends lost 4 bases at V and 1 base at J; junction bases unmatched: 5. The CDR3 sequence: CASSPLGQRTDTQYF. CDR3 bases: TGCGCCAGCAGCCCTTTGGGACAGCGCACAGATACGCAGTATTTT.

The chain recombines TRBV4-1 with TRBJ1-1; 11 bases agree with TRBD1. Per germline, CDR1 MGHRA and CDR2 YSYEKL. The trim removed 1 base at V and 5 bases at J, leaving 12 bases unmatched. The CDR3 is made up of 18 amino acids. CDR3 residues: CASSQAPDRGQFGTEAFF. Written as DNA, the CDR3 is TGCGCCAGCAGCCAAGCGCCGGACAGGGGGCAGTTTGGTACTGAAGCTTTCTTT.

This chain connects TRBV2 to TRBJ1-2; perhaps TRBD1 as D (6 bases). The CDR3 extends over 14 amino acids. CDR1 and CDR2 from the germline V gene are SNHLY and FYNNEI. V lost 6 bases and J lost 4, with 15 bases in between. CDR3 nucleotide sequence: TGTGCCAGCAGGGAGCCAGGGGAGATCTATGGCTACACCTTC. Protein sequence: CASREPGEIYGYTF.

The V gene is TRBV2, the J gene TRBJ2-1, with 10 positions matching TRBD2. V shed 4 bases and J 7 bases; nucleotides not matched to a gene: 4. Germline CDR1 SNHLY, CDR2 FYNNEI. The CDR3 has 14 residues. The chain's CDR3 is CASSALAGRNEQFF. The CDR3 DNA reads TGTGCCAGCAGTGCACTAGCGGGGCGTAATGAGCAGTTCTTC.

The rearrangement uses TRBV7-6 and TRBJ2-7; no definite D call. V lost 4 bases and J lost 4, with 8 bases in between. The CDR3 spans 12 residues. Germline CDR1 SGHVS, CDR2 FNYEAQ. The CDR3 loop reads CASSSSSYEQYF. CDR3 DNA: TGTGCCAGCAGCTCTTCCAGTTACGAGCAGTACTTC.

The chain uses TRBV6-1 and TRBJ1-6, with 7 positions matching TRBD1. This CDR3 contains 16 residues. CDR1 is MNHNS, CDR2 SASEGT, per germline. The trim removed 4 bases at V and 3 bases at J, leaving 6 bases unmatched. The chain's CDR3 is CASSALRGLYNSPLHF. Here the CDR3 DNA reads TGTGCCAGCAGTGCCTTGAGGGGGCTCTATAATTCACCCCTCCACTTT.

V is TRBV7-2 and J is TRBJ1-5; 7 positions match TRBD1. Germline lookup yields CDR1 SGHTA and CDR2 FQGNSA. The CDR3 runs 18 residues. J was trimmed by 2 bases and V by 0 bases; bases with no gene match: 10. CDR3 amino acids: CASSLAPYRGRGNQPQHF. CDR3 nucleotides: TGTGCCAGCAGCTTAGCCCCCTACAGGGGCAGAGGCAATCAGCCCCAGCATTTT.

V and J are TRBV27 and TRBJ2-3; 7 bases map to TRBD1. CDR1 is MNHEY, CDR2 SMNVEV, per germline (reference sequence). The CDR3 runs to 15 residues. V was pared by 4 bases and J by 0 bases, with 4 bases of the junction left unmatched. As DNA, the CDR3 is TGTGCCAGCAGTTCTTTGACAGGGAGCACAGATACGCAGTATTTT. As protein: CASSSLTGSTDTQYF.

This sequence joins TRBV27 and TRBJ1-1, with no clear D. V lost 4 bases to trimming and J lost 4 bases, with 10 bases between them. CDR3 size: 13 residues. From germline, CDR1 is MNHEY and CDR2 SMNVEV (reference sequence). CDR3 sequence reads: CASSWVRGTEAFF. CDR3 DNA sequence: TGTGCCAGCAGTTGGGTCCGGGGCACTGAAGCTTTCTTT.

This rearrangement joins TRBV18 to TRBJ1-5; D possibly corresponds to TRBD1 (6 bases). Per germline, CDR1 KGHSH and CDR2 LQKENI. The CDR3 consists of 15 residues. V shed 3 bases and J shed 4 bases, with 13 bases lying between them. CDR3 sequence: CASSPSGGRNQPQHF. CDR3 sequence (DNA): TGTGCCAGCTCACCGTCCGGGGGGCGAAATCAGCCCCAGCATTTT.

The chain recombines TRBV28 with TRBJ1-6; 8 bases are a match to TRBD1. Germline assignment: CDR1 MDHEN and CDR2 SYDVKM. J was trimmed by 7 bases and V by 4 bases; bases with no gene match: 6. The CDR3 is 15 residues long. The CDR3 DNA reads TGTGCCAGCAGTTACCGACAGGGGCGGAATTCACCCCTCCACTTT. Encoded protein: CASSYRQGRNSPLHF.

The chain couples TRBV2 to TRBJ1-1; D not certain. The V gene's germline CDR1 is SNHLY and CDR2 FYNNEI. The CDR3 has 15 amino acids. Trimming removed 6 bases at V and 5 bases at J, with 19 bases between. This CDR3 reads CASRGPNEGGTEAFF. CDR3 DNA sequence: TGTGCCAGCAGGGGCCCGAACGAGGGTGGAACTGAAGCTTTCTTT.

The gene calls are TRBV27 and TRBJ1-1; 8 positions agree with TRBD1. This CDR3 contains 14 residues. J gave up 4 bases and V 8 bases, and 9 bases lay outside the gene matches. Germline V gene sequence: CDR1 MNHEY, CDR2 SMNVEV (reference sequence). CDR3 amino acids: CASPNRGEGTEAFF. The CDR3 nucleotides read TGTGCCAGCCCGAACAGGGGGGAGGGCACTGAAGCTTTCTTT.

The CDR3 region has the DNA TGTGCCAGTGTGAGGTCGGGCTCTGGAAACACCATATATTTT. It specifies CASVRSGSGNTIYF. The V and J genes are TRBV19 and TRBJ1-3; D gene ambiguous. Germline loops: CDR1 LNHDA, CDR2 SQIVND (reference sequence). V lost 8 bases and J lost 0, with 11 bases in between. This CDR3 has 14 residues.

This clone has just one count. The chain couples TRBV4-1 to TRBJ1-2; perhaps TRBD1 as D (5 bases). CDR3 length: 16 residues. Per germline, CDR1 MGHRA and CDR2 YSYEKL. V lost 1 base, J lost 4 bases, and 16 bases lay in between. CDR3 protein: CASSQVPPGTAYGYTF. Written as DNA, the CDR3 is TGCGCCAGCAGCCAAGTTCCCCCCGGGACTGCCTATGGCTACACCTTC.

The CDR3 loop is CASSEGTGGSYEQYF. The DNA of the CDR3 is TGTGCCAGTAGTGAAGGGACAGGGGGCTCCTACGAGCAGTACTTC. V and J are TRBV19 and TRBJ2-7; 11 bases fit TRBD1. CDR3 length: 15 residues. V shed 5 bases, J shed 0 bases, and the junction held 3 bases outside the gene matches. Germline V CDR1 and CDR2: LNHDA, SQIVND (reference sequence).

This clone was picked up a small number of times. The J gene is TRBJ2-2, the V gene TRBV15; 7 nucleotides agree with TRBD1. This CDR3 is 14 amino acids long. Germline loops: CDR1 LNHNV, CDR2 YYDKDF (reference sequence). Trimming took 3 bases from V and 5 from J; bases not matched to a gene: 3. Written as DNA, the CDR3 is TGTGCCACCAGCAGGACAGGGAGTACCGGGGAGCTGTTTTTT. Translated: CATSRTGSTGELFF.

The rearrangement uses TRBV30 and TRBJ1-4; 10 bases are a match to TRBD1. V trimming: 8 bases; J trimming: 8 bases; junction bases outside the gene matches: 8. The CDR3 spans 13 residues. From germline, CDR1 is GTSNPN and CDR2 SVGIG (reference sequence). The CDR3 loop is CAAPDRGREKLFF. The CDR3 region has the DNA TGTGCCGCCCCAGACAGGGGGCGAGAAAAACTGTTTTTT.